The entry below describes one TCR beta chain. This clonotype has a count of ten or more. Its antigen has not been determined. Within one base of it there is no much larger clone, and no base qualities were kept. As encoded in the germline V gene, CDR1 is SQVTM while CDR2 is ANQGSEA. The junction carries 11 bases between V and J, which are trimmed by 0 bases and 0 bases respectively. Including cysteine and phenylalanine, the CDR3 has 16 amino acids. Kept here is only the CDR3 DNA, which spans 48 bases and is read in frame from base 1. The sample comes from a study (dated by TCRdb to 2012 to 2014). Sequenced using an Illumina Genome Analyzer IIx. The public sequencing data were trimmed at Q25 with fastp and processed into clonotypes with MiXCR by TCRdb, which kept only in-frame beta chains. Each record represents a unique CDR3 protein, reported with the most common genes and DNA among its rows. Within this sample are nearly 15,000 distinct CDR3 sequences, with around 34% of them counted one time only. Around 16% of the sample comes from the top ten.

Rearrangement joined TRBV29-1 to TRBJ2-2; the D gene remains uncertain. This TCR was recovered from a human donor. Sequences were obtained from blood. The nucleotide sequence is given as TGCAGCGTTGAAGATCAGAAGGGCGCGAACACCGGGGAGCTGTTTTTT. The encoded protein is CSVEDQKGANTGELFF.